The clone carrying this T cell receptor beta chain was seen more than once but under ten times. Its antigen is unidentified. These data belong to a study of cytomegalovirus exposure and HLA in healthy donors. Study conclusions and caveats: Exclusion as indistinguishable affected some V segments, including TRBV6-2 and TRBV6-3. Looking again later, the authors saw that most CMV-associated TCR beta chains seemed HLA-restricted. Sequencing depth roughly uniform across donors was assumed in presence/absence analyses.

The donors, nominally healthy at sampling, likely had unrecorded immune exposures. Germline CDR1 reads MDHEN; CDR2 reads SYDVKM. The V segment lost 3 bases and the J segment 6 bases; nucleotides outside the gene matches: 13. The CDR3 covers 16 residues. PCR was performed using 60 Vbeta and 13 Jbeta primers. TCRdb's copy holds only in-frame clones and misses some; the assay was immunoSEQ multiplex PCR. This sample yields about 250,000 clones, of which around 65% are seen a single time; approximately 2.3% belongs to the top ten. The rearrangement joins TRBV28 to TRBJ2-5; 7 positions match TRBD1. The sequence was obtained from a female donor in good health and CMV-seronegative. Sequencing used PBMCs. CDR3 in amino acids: CASSFIEGAVRKTQYF. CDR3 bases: TGTGCCAGCAGTTTTATAGAGGGGGCCGTCCGAAAGACCCAGTACTTC.